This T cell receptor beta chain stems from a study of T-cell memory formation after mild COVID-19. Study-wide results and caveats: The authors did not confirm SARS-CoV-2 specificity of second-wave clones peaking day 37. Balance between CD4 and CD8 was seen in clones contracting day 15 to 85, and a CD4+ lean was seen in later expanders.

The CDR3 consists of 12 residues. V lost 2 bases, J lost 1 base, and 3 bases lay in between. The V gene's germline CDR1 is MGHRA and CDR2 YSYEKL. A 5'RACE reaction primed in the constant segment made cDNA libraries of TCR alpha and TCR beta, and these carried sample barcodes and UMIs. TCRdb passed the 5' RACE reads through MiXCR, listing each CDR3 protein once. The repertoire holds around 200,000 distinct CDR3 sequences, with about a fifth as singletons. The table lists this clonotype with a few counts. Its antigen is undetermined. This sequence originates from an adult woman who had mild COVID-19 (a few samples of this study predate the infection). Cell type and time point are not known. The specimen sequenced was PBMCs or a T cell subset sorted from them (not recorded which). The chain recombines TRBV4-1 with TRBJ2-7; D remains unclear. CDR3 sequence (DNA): TGCGCCAGCAGCCAAAGATCCTACGAGCAGTACTTC. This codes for CASSQRSYEQYF.